The 27 T cell receptor beta chains below come from one sample, sequenced in a study of T cell changes during pregnancy in multiple sclerosis. The assay was immunoSEQ multiplex PCR, and TCRdb's table has in-frame clones only and misses some. The sample carries 55,000 to 65,000 clones, over 85% recorded once. This material consisted of peripheral blood, taken in the second trimester of pregnancy. The receptors come from a female donor with multiple sclerosis, enrolled in a pregnancy study.

For the CDR3, the DNA is TGCGCCAGCAGCCCACAGAATATCGAGACCCAGTACTTC. Its translation: CASSPQNIETQYF. This sequence joins TRBV5-1 and TRBJ2-5, with D unresolved. The length of the CDR3 is 13 residues. V was clipped by 4 bases and J by 5 bases, with 12 bases between them. Germline V gene sequence: CDR1 SGHRS, CDR2 YFSETQ.

The rearrangement uses TRBV5-1 and TRBJ2-5; tentatively, D is TRBD1 (6 bases). The CDR3 extends over 15 amino acids. CDR1 is SGHRS, CDR2 YFSETQ, per germline. V lost 0 bases and J 5 bases, leaving 14 bases between the germline ends. The CDR3 loop is CASSLGATGRETQYF. CDR3 in DNA: TGCGCCAGCAGCTTGGGAGCCACAGGGCGTGAGACCCAGTACTTC. Looking up the rest from reference TRBV5-1 and TRBJ2-5 gives the full variable domain: KAGVTQTPRYLIKTRGQQVTLSCSPISGHRSVSWYQQTPGQGLQFLFEYFSETQRNKGNFPGRFSGRQFSNSRSEMNVSTLELGDSALYLCASSLGATGRETQYFGPGTRLLVL.

The chain links TRBV5-4 to TRBJ2-5; 9 positions match TRBD2. Looked up from germline, CDR1 is SGHNT and CDR2 is YYREEE (reference sequence). V was pared by 2 bases and J by 5 bases, with 7 bases of the junction left unmatched. This CDR3 contains 15 residues. This CDR3 is CASSFGPSGTETQYF. CDR3 nucleotide sequence: TGTGCCAGCAGCTTTGGGCCTAGCGGGACGGAGACCCAGTACTTC.

This chain links TRBV5-6 with TRBJ2-4, with 9 bases matching TRBD2. This CDR3 contains 14 residues. Unmatched junction bases numbered 3, after V lost 0 bases and J lost 8 bases. CDR1 is SGHDT and CDR2 is YYEEEE in the germline V gene. The DNA for the CDR3 is TGTGCCAGCAGCTTGGCTGCGGGAGGGTACATTCAGTACTTC. It is translated as CASSLAAGGYIQYF. Full variable domain (remainder filled in from reference TRBV5-6 and TRBJ2-4): DAGVTQSPTHLIKTRGQQVTLRCSPKSGHDTVSWYQQALGQGPQFIFQYYEEEERQRGNFPDRFSGHQFPNYSSELNVNALLLGDSALYLCASSLAAGGYIQYFGAGTRLSVL.

The J gene is TRBJ1-2, the V gene TRBV7-9; D gene uncertain. The germline CDR1 and CDR2 sequences are SEHNR and FQNEAQ (reference sequence). V lost 3 bases, J lost 7 bases, and 12 bases lay in between. This CDR3 spans 13 amino acids. The CDR3 is CASSFEREAGYTF. The DNA for the CDR3 is TGTGCCAGCAGCTTTGAGAGGGAGGCTGGCTACACCTTC.

To note about this clone: Other nucleotide sequences from this sample produce the same CDR3. The CDR3 is CASSLDSYSNQPQHF. The CDR3, as DNA: TGTGCCAGCAGCTTAGACAGCTATAGCAATCAGCCCCAGCATTTT. This chain connects TRBV7-2 to TRBJ1-5; no reliable D call. The V end was cut by 1 base, the J end by 0 bases, with 7 bases between. Germline CDR1 SGHTA, CDR2 FQGNSA. This CDR3 has 15 amino acids.

The V call is TRBV7-9, the J call TRBJ1-1; D perhaps matches TRBD1 (6 bases). Germline V CDR1 and CDR2: SEHNR, FQNEAQ (reference sequence). This CDR3 is 16 amino acids long. The V end lost 1 base, the J end lost 1 base, and 13 bases lay between the germline ends. This CDR3 is CASSLVKGEWNTEAFF. For the CDR3, the DNA is TGTGCCAGCAGCTTAGTAAAGGGGGAATGGAACACTGAAGCTTTCTTT.

The chain links TRBV1 to TRBJ2-5; the table's D gene call, TRBD2, was not cross checked with the DNA. TRBV1 is reported as a pseudogene. The CDR3 consists of 15 residues. CDR3 in amino acids: CTSSHRTSGIETQYF. The CDR3 coding sequence is TGCACCAGCAGCCACAGAACTAGCGGGATAGAGACCCAGTACTTC.

The V gene is TRBV7-9, the J gene TRBJ2-5; D may be TRBD1 (5 bases). Trimming left V 0 bases short and J 0 bases short, with 14 bases between. This CDR3 is built from 17 residues. Germline CDR1 SEHNR, CDR2 FQNEAQ (reference sequence). The chain's CDR3 is CASSLAQGRGHQETQYF. The CDR3 DNA is TGTGCCAGCAGCTTAGCTCAGGGTAGAGGCCACCAAGAGACCCAGTACTTC.

The genes are TRBV6-1 and TRBJ2-7; 9 nucleotides align to TRBD1. Germline CDR1 is MNHNS and CDR2 is SASEGT. V trimming: 6 bases; J trimming: 6 bases; junction bases outside the gene matches: 6. CDR3 size: 13 residues. CDR3 bases: TGTGCCAGCAGCGAGGGGACAGGGACCGAGCAGTACTTC. Its protein is CASSEGTGTEQYF.

This chain uses TRBV7-2 with TRBJ2-2, with D tentatively TRBD1 (5 bases). With 1 base removed from V and 1 base from J, the gap between germline ends came to 13 bases. In germline, CDR1 is SGHTA, CDR2 FQGNSA. The CDR3 has 17 residues. CDR3 bases: TGTGCCAGCAGCTTAGAGGGGTTAGCTGGGAACACCGGGGAGCTGTTTTTT. Translating it yields CASSLEGLAGNTGELFF.

In DNA, the CDR3 is TGTGCCAGCAGCCGCACCGGGGAGCTGTTTTTT. This codes for CASSRTGELFF. The rearrangement uses TRBV5-4 and TRBJ2-2; no definite D call. Germline CDR1 is SGHNT and CDR2 is YYREEE (reference sequence). This CDR3 is built from 11 residues. With 4 bases removed from V and 4 bases from J, the gap between germline ends came to 2 bases.

The chain recombines TRBV7-6 with TRBJ2-1; TRBD2 matches 8 bases. This CDR3 is built from 16 residues. CDR1 SGHVS and CDR2 FNYEAQ come from the germline V gene. The junction had 8 bases not matched to a gene; V was cut back by 3 bases and J by 4 bases. CDR3 loop: CASSFPAGEGYNEQFF. CDR3 nucleotide sequence: TGTGCCAGCAGCTTCCCAGCGGGAGAAGGTTACAATGAGCAGTTCTTC.

This chain uses TRBV10-1 with TRBJ2-7, with TRBD2 as a possible D gene (5 bases). The V gene lost 7 bases and the J gene lost 0 bases, with 16 bases spanning the gap. This CDR3 is built from 15 residues. Germline loops: CDR1 WNHNN, CDR2 SYGVQD (reference sequence). This CDR3 reads CASTSCGRPSYEQYF. CDR3 nucleotides: TGCGCCAGCACTTCATGCGGGCGCCCCTCCTACGAGCAGTACTTC.

This chain connects TRBV5-5 to TRBJ2-1; 10 bases align to TRBD2. Germline assignment: CDR1 SGHKS and CDR2 YYEKEE (reference sequence). V shed 3 bases and J 3 bases; nucleotides not matched to a gene: 6. The CDR3 covers 16 residues. For the CDR3, the DNA is TGTGCCAGCAGCTCCCGGACTAGCGGAGGCTACAATGAGCAGTTCTTC. The encoded protein is CASSSRTSGGYNEQFF.

J is TRBJ2-5 and V is TRBV19, with 8 bases identical to TRBD2. From germline, CDR1 is LNHDA and CDR2 SQIVND (reference sequence). Losses at the gene ends were 3 bases for V and 5 bases for J; bases not matched to a gene: 8. CDR3 length: 15 residues. The CDR3 is CASSIASGRWETQYF. The DNA of the CDR3 is TGTGCCAGTAGTATCGCCAGCGGGAGATGGGAGACCCAGTACTTC.

The rearrangement joins TRBV27 to TRBJ2-7, with D unresolved. The germline V gene has CDR1 MNHEY and CDR2 SMNVEV (reference sequence). The CDR3 is made up of 14 amino acids. V was clipped by 2 bases and J by 4 bases, with 12 bases between them. For the CDR3, the DNA is TGTGCCAGCAGTTTAAGCCTGGAGATTTACGAGCAGTACTTC. This sequence encodes CASSLSLEIYEQYF.

This sequence joins TRBV7-3 and TRBJ2-1; 11 nucleotides agree with TRBD1. V lost 5 bases, J lost 8 bases, and 8 bases stayed unmatched. CDR3 length: 15 residues. Germline V gives CDR1 SGHTA, CDR2 FQGTGA. The CDR3 reads CASSPPGTGGDEQFF. The CDR3 DNA follows: TGTGCCAGCAGCCCTCCCGGGACAGGGGGAGATGAGCAGTTCTTC.

The V and J genes are TRBV11-2 and TRBJ2-5; D unresolved. V was clipped by 5 bases and J by 5 bases, with 18 bases between them. Germline CDR1 reads SGHAT; CDR2 reads FQNNGV. This CDR3 is built from 15 residues. The chain's CDR3 is CASSPLEGLRETQYF. CDR3 nucleotides: TGTGCCAGCAGCCCGCTAGAAGGCCTCCGGGAGACCCAGTACTTC.

The J gene is TRBJ2-7, the V gene TRBV2; D unclear. The V and J ends lost 1 base and 3 bases respectively, with 7 bases between them. CDR3 length equals 13 residues. Germline loops: CDR1 SNHLY, CDR2 FYNNEI. The CDR3 is CASSEVSFYEQYF. The CDR3 DNA sequence: TGTGCCAGCAGTGAAGTGTCTTTCTACGAGCAGTACTTC.

The V call is TRBV7-9, the J call TRBJ2-2; D gene ambiguous. Germline lookup yields CDR1 SEHNR and CDR2 FQNEAQ (reference sequence). V was clipped by 3 bases and J by 5 bases, with 10 bases between them. CDR3 length: 14 residues. This chain's CDR3 is CASSFELSTGELFF. For the CDR3, the DNA is TGTGCCAGCAGCTTCGAGCTGAGTACCGGGGAGCTGTTTTTT.

V and J are TRBV6-6 and TRBJ1-1; D possibly corresponds to TRBD1 (5 bases). Germline CDR1 reads MNHNY; CDR2 reads SVGAGI (reference sequence). The CDR3 runs to 13 residues. Between the trimmed V and J ends, which lost 7 bases and 1 base, there was a span of 10 bases. The DNA for the CDR3 is TGTGCCAGCACCCGAACAGGGAACACTGAAGCTTTCTTT. It codes for CASTRTGNTEAFF.

This chain links TRBV10-3 with TRBJ1-2; 10 nucleotides agree with TRBD1. The CDR3 totals 16 residues. With V trimmed by 2 bases and J by 3 bases, 6 bases remained unmatched. CDR1 is ENHRY, CDR2 SYGVKD, per germline. CDR3 sequence: CAISEAPGTGDYGYTF. The CDR3 nucleotides are TGTGCCATCAGTGAGGCTCCCGGGACAGGGGACTATGGCTACACCTTC.

The chain employs TRBV9 and TRBJ2-5, with 7 bases aligning to TRBD2. CDR1 is SGDLS, CDR2 YYNGEE, per germline. The CDR3 covers 13 residues. The V gene end was trimmed by 2 bases and the J gene end by 4 bases; junction bases not matched to a gene: 2. CDR3 in DNA: TGTGCCAGCAGCGTTCCGGGAGGAGAGACCCAGTACTTC. Residues: CASSVPGGETQYF. The whole variable domain, remainder taken from reference TRBV9 and TRBJ2-5, is DSGVTQTPKHLITATGQRVTLRCSPRSGDLSVYWYQQSLDQGLQFLIQYYNGEERAKGNILERFSAQQFPDLHSELNLSSLELGDSALYFCASSVPGGETQYFGPGTRLLVL.

The V and J genes are TRBV6-4 and TRBJ2-2; TRBD2 is a possible D gene (5 bases). The CDR3 is 14 amino acids. Between the trimmed V and J ends, which lost 2 bases and 5 bases, there was a span of 9 bases. Germline V lookup: CDR1 MRHNA, CDR2 SNTAGT. The CDR3 spells CASSDQRETGELFF. Written as DNA, the CDR3 is TGTGCCAGCAGTGACCAGAGGGAGACCGGGGAGCTGTTTTTT.

The chain has TRBV7-2 and TRBJ2-2; the D gene is possibly TRBD2 (5 bases). CDR3 length equals 13 residues. Per the germline V gene, CDR1 is SGHTA and CDR2 is FQGNSA. V gave up 2 bases and J gave up 6 bases, with 7 bases separating them. The CDR3 DNA sequence: TGTGCCAGCAGCTTATTACTAGCCGGGGAGCTGTTTTTT. It is translated as CASSLLLAGELFF.

V is TRBV7-3 and J is TRBJ2-3; D may be TRBD1 (5 bases). V was cut by 1 base and J by 6 bases, with 8 bases left in between. CDR1 SGHTA and CDR2 FQGTGA come from the germline V gene. This CDR3 has 13 residues. Here the CDR3 reads CASSLRGDDTQYF. The DNA for the CDR3 is TGTGCCAGCAGCTTAAGGGGCGATGATACGCAGTATTTT.